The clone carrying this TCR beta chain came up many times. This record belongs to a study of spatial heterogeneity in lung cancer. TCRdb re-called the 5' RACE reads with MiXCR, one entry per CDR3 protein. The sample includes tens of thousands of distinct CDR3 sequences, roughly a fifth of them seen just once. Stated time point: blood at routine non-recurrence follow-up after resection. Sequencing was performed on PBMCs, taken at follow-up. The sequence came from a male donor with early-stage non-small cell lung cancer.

The CDR3 sequence is CASSPLTGGSYEQYF. The CDR3 nucleotides read TGTGCCAGCAGCCCTTTGACAGGGGGCTCCTACGAGCAGTACTTC. The V and J genes are TRBV12-3 or TRBV12-4 and TRBJ2-7; 9 bases are a match to TRBD1. The ends lost 6 bases at V and 0 bases at J; junction bases unmatched: 6. The CDR3 is 15 residues long.